This TCR beta chain was sequenced in a study of T-cell memory formation after mild COVID-19. This clonotype has a count of ten or more. TCRdb called the 5' RACE reads again in MiXCR, with one record for every CDR3 protein. Here the sample spans a few hundred thousand distinct CDR3 sequences, around a fifth being singletons. Trimming took 1 base from V and 0 from J, leaving 15 bases between them. Germline lookup yields CDR1 SEHNR and CDR2 FQNEAQ (reference sequence). The CDR3 length is 17 residues. This TCR came from a man aged 18-30 years who had mild COVID-19 (a few samples of this study predate the infection). Cell type and time point are not known. The specimen was PBMCs or a T cell subset sorted from them (not recorded which). This chain links TRBV7-9 with TRBJ1-2; the D is unclear. This chain's CDR3 is CASSLEHGFQANYGYTF. CDR3 bases: TGTGCCAGCAGCTTAGAACATGGGTTTCAAGCTAACTATGGCTACACCTTC.